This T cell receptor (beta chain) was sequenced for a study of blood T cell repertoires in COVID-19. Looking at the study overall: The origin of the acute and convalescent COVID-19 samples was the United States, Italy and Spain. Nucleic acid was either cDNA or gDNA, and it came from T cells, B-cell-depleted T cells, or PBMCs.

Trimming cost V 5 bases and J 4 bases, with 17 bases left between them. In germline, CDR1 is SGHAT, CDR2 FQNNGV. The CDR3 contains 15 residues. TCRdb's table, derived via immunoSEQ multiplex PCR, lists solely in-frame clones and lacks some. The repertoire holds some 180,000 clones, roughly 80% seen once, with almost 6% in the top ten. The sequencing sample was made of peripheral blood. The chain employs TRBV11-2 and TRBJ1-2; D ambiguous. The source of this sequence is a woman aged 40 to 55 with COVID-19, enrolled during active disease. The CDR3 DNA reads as TGTGCCAGCAGCCTTATGCCCGAAACGGGCTATGGCTACACCTTC. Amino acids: CASSLMPETGYGYTF.